These T cell receptor beta chains were read from a single sample in a study of blood T cell repertoires in COVID-19. Using immunoSEQ multiplex PCR, the repertoire was profiled, and TCRdb retains in-frame clones only, with some absent. In the table there are roughly 68,000 clones, approximately 85% of which are singletons. Sequencing input: peripheral blood. The receptors here all came from a man aged 45 to 65 with acute or convalescent COVID-19. Each CDR3 is given with its conserved first and last residue. Each record gives: CDR3 DNA, CDR3 protein, clone size, D gene, V gene, J gene. The D gene is left open where the match is weak. Some rows mark clone size as missing; the rest say once, few, many or name a class of expanded clone.

DNA: TGTGCTAGTGGTTTGGCCGGGGTCGGGAGAAACACCATATATTTT; CDR3: CASGLAGVGRNTIYF; size: NA; D: NA; V: TRBV12-5; J: TRBJ1-3
DNA: TGTGCCAGCAGTTCCCCTCCGTACATGAACACTGAAGCTTTCTTT; CDR3: CASSSPPYMNTEAFF; size: few; D: NA; V: TRBV27; J: TRBJ1-1
DNA: TGTGCCAGCAGCTTAGATAGAGGATCCTACGAGCAGTACTTC; CDR3: CASSLDRGSYEQYF; size: few; D: NA; V: TRBV7-8; J: TRBJ2-7
DNA: TGTGCCAGCAGCTCGACCAGGACAGCCACGAACACCGGGGAGCTGTTTTTT; CDR3: CASSSTRTATNTGELFF; size: NA; D: NA; V: TRBV28; J: TRBJ2-2
DNA: TGTGCCAGTAGTATAGCGGGGGGGCCTTACGAGCAGTACTTC; CDR3: CASSIAGGPYEQYF; size: NA; D: TRBD2; V: TRBV19; J: TRBJ2-7
DNA: TGCGCCAGCTCCAGGGTAGCCGGAACTGGGGCCAACGTCCTGACTTTC; CDR3: CASSRVAGTGANVLTF; size: NA; D: NA; V: TRBV5-1; J: TRBJ2-6
DNA: TGTGCCAGCTCAACCGGGAACTCCTACGAGCAGTACTTC; CDR3: CASSTGNSYEQYF; size: once; D: NA; V: TRBV18; J: TRBJ2-7
DNA: TGTGCCAGTAGTATATCGGTAGATAACGAGCAGTACTTC; CDR3: CASSISVDNEQYF; size: few; D: NA; V: TRBV19; J: TRBJ2-7
DNA: TGTGCCAGTAGTATAGCAGGGACTACCAGCCAAGAGACCCAGTACTTC; CDR3: CASSIAGTTSQETQYF; size: NA; D: TRBD2; V: TRBV19; J: TRBJ2-5
DNA: TGTGCCAGCAGTCTCGCCGGGACTAGCGGGCATACGCAGTATTTT; CDR3: CASSLAGTSGHTQYF; size: NA; D: TRBD2; V: TRBV27; J: TRBJ2-3
DNA: TGTGCCAGCAGTTACTCGAGGGAGCAGACCCAGTACTTC; CDR3: CASSYSREQTQYF; size: once; D: NA; V: TRBV6-5; J: TRBJ2-5
DNA: TGTGCCAGCAGTCCCGGGACTGCCTCTGGCTATGGCTACACCTTC; CDR3: CASSPGTASGYGYTF; size: once; D: NA; V: TRBV28; J: TRBJ1-2
DNA: TGTGCCAGCAGTTACATTGCAGGCTCCTACGAGCAGTACTTC; CDR3: CASSYIAGSYEQYF; size: few; D: NA; V: TRBV6-5; J: TRBJ2-7
DNA: TGTGCCAGTAAGACAGGGAACTACGAGCAGTACTTC; CDR3: CASKTGNYEQYF; size: NA; D: TRBD1; V: TRBV19; J: TRBJ2-7
DNA: TGTGCCAGCAGTTTATCCCTCGGGGGAACCGGGGAGCTGTTTTTT; CDR3: CASSLSLGGTGELFF; size: NA; D: NA; V: TRBV27; J: TRBJ2-2
DNA: TGTGCCAGCAGTTACGACAGGGGGCGAGAGACCCAGTACTTC; CDR3: CASSYDRGRETQYF; size: NA; D: TRBD1; V: TRBV6-5; J: TRBJ2-5
DNA: TGTGCCAGCAGTTCCTTCGACAGGGTTAATTCACCCCTCCACTTT; CDR3: CASSSFDRVNSPLHF; size: once; D: TRBD1; V: TRBV27; J: TRBJ1-6
DNA: TGTGCCAGCAAACAGACGGCGCAGCCCCAGCATTTT; CDR3: CASKQTAQPQHF; size: NA; D: NA; V: TRBV12-3/TRBV12-4; J: TRBJ1-5
DNA: TGTGCCAGCTCACCACCGGGGGGGACTGAAGCTTTCTTT; CDR3: CASSPPGGTEAFF; size: NA; D: NA; V: TRBV18; J: TRBJ1-1
DNA: TGTGCCTGGAGTGTAGGACAGGGCAATCAGCCCCAGCATTTT; CDR3: CAWSVGQGNQPQHF; size: NA; D: TRBD1; V: TRBV30; J: TRBJ1-5
DNA: TGTGCCAGCAGCCAAGTCTCTCCCAGTGCCTATGGCTACACCTTC; CDR3: CASSQVSPSAYGYTF; size: NA; D: NA; V: TRBV3-1/TRBV3-2; J: TRBJ1-2
DNA: TGTGCCAGCAGCTTTCGACAAGGTGGGACCCAGTACTTC; CDR3: CASSFRQGGTQYF; size: NA; D: NA; V: TRBV11-1; J: TRBJ2-5
DNA: TGTGCCAGCAGCCAAGGTAGCGGGGGCTCCTACGAGCAGTACTTC; CDR3: CASSQGSGGSYEQYF; size: NA; D: TRBD2; V: TRBV4-2; J: TRBJ2-7
DNA: TGTGCCAGCAGTTACGGGCAGCAAGAGACCCAGTACTTC; CDR3: CASSYGQQETQYF; size: NA; D: NA; V: TRBV6-5; J: TRBJ2-5
DNA: TGCGCCAGCAGCCCTCAAGGGAGGGTCCTCGACTTC; CDR3: CASSPQGRVLDF; size: NA; D: TRBD2; V: TRBV4-1; J: TRBJ2-5
DNA: TGTGCCAGCAGCTTGCAGGGGAACACTGAAGCTTTCTTT; CDR3: CASSLQGNTEAFF; size: NA; D: NA; V: TRBV5-4; J: TRBJ1-1